What follows are 30 T cell receptor beta chains derived from one specimen sequenced in a study of T-cell memory formation after mild COVID-19. TCRdb re-called the 5' RACE reads with MiXCR, one entry per CDR3 protein. The sample contains over 250,000 distinct CDR3 sequences, approximately 16% of which appear only once. Sequences were obtained from PBMCs or a T cell subset sorted from them (not recorded which). These receptor sequences come from a man aged 18 to 29 who had mild COVID-19 (a few samples of this study predate the infection). Cell type and time point are not known.

The chain recombines TRBV6-2 or TRBV6-3 with TRBJ2-1; D is tentatively TRBD1 or TRBD2 (5 bases each). Germline CDR1 is MNHEY and CDR2 is SVGEGT. This CDR3 has 14 amino acids. The V gene lost 7 bases and the J gene lost 5 bases, with 15 bases spanning the gap. The CDR3 reads CASTRGGADNEQFF. The CDR3 region has the DNA TGTGCCAGCACTCGGGGCGGCGCGGACAATGAGCAGTTCTTC.

This clonotype was seen a few times. CDR3 sequence (DNA): TGTGCTAGTGGTAGGGGACTAGCGGGGGCCACAGATACGCAGTATTTT. It encodes CASGRGLAGATDTQYF. V usage is TRBV12-5 and J usage is TRBJ2-3; 14 bases agree with TRBD2. The CDR3 runs to 16 residues. The germline CDR1 and CDR2 sequences are LGHNT and FRNRAP. V shed 5 bases and J 2 bases; nucleotides not matched to a gene: 3.

The chain recombines TRBV18 with TRBJ2-2, with 7 bases identical to TRBD2. V dropped 2 bases and J dropped 4; count of bases not matched to a gene: 10. Looked up from germline, CDR1 is KGHSH and CDR2 is LQKENI. This CDR3 comprises 17 residues. The CDR3 DNA reads as TGTGCCAGCTCACCAGGGTCCGCGACTAGCCGCACCGGGGAGCTGTTTTTT. It encodes CASSPGSATSRTGELFF. The entire variable domain, with the rest obtained from reference TRBV18 and TRBJ2-2, is as follows: NAGVMQNPRHLVRRRGQEARLRCSPMKGHSHVYWYRQLPEEGLKFMVYLQKENIIDESGMPKERFSAEFPKEGPSILRIQQVVRGDSAAYFCASSPGSATSRTGELFFGEGSRLTVL.

The V call is TRBV7-2, the J call TRBJ2-3; D is unclear. Trimming took off 4 bases at V and 4 bases at J, with 9 bases between the two ends. Germline V CDR1 and CDR2: SGHTA, FQGNSA. The CDR3 loop spans 13 amino acids. In DNA form, the CDR3 reads TGTGCCAGCAGCTGGGGTGGGGCAGATACGCAGTATTTT. This codes for CASSWGGADTQYF.

This clonotype was seen ten or more times. The chain uses TRBV7-2 and TRBJ1-2; D is undetermined. Trimming pared 2 bases from V and 6 bases from J, leaving 10 bases between. This CDR3 has 13 residues. Germline CDR1 SGHTA, CDR2 FQGNSA. The CDR3 nucleotides read TGTGCCAGCAGCTTACGAGGAAGCCATGGCTACACCTTC. Its translation: CASSLRGSHGYTF.

The rearrangement uses TRBV14 and TRBJ2-5; D gene uncertain. This CDR3 is built from 15 residues. The V end was cut by 3 bases, the J end by 4 bases, with 15 bases between. Germline assignment: CDR1 SGHDN and CDR2 FVKESK. The CDR3 DNA sequence: TGTGCCAGCAGCCACGCCGGACGCAGCTCAGAGACCCAGTACTTC. Translating it yields CASSHAGRSSETQYF.

This rearrangement joins TRBV11-2 to TRBJ2-3; the match to TRBD2 covers 7 bases. Germline loops: CDR1 SGHAT, CDR2 FQNNGV. CDR3 length: 16 residues. V was clipped by 1 base and J by 1 base; unmatched bases: 5. CDR3 sequence (DNA): TGTGCCAGCAGCTTAGGGCTAGCGGCGGGCACAGATACGCAGTATTTT. Translation gives CASSLGLAAGTDTQYF.

In this sample, this clonotype turned up a few times. V usage is TRBV21-1 and J usage is TRBJ2-7; the D call in the table, TRBD2, was not verified against the DNA. TRBV21-1 is flagged as a pseudogene. The CDR3 totals 16 residues. CDR3 sequence (DNA): TGTGCCAGCAGCCCCCCGGGGCTAGCCTCGACCGGCGAGCAGTACGTC. Translation gives CASSPPGLASTGEQYV.

The chain is built from TRBV4-3 and TRBJ2-3, with 11 positions matching TRBD1. V shed 4 bases, J shed 8 bases, and the junction held 5 bases outside the gene matches. The CDR3 has 14 residues. Germline values: CDR1 LGHNA, CDR2 YSLEER. The CDR3: CASSRGQGEATQYF. In nucleotides, the CDR3 is TGCGCCAGCAGCCGGGGACAGGGGGAAGCTACGCAGTATTTT.

The chain joins TRBV12-3 or TRBV12-4 to TRBJ2-3, with unresolved D. The V and J ends lost 8 bases and 3 bases respectively, with 9 bases between them. The CDR3 contains 12 residues. The CDR3 DNA is TGTGCCAGCTGGGCCGGAACAGATACGCAGTATTTT. Translated, it gives CASWAGTDTQYF.

This clonotype was counted at least ten times. The CDR3 spells CASSLLAGGNEQFF. The CDR3 region has the DNA TGTGCCAGCAGCTTACTAGCGGGGGGGAATGAGCAGTTCTTC. The chain couples TRBV11-1 to TRBJ2-1; 12 nucleotides align to TRBD2. The CDR3 consists of 14 residues. Germline CDR1 is SGHAT and CDR2 is FQDESV (reference sequence). With V trimmed by 2 bases and J by 7 bases, 0 bases remained unmatched.

V is TRBV5-1 and J is TRBJ2-7, with a tentative D call TRBD1 (5 bases). The CDR3 consists of 13 residues. The V gene's germline CDR1 is SGHRS and CDR2 YFSETQ. The V and J ends lost 5 bases and 2 bases respectively, with 11 bases between them. Written as DNA, the CDR3 is TGCGCCAGCAGAGACAGAATCCCCTACGAGCAGTACGTC. The encoded protein is CASRDRIPYEQYV.

The rearrangement joins TRBV5-5 to TRBJ2-3; 7 bases line up with TRBD1. The CDR3 is 14 residues long. Germline CDR1 and CDR2: SGHKS and YYEKEE (reference sequence). V lost 3 bases and J lost 3; bases outside the gene matches: 4. The CDR3 region is CASSSRQGTDTQYF. DNA for the CDR3: TGTGCCAGCAGCTCACGACAGGGAACAGATACGCAGTATTTT. Combining the CDR3 with reference TRBV5-5 and TRBJ2-3 gives the whole variable domain DAGVTQSPTHLIKTRGQQVTLRCSPISGHKSVSWYQQVLGQGPQFIFQYYEKEERGRGNFPDRFSARQFPNYSSELNVNALLLGDSALYLCASSSRQGTDTQYFGPGTRLTVL.

This clonotype was counted ten times or more. CDR3 protein: CASSPTGTETQYF. The CDR3 DNA is TGTGCCAGCAGCCCTACAGGGACAGAGACCCAGTACTTC. This chain uses TRBV5-5 with TRBJ2-5; D possibly corresponds to TRBD1 (6 bases). Per the germline V gene, CDR1 is SGHKS and CDR2 is YYEKEE (reference sequence). The CDR3 runs to 13 residues. V was shortened by 4 bases and J by 4 bases, with 11 bases between the two germline ends.

The V gene is TRBV3-1, the J gene TRBJ2-1; 9 nucleotides agree with TRBD2. The germline V gene has CDR1 LGHDT and CDR2 YNNKEL (reference sequence). The CDR3 runs to 15 residues. V gave up 2 bases and J gave up 7 bases; unmatched junction bases: 6. The CDR3, as DNA: TGTGCCAGCAGCCAATCGGCGGGGGGGAGGAATGAGCAGTTCTTC. Translation gives CASSQSAGGRNEQFF.

This clonotype was picked up a small number of times. The chain combines TRBV6-1 with TRBJ1-1; maybe TRBD1 (5 bases). V shed 7 bases and J shed 1 base, with 19 bases lying between them. This CDR3 region has 16 residues. Germline CDR1 reads MNHNS; CDR2 reads SASEGT. CDR3 protein: CASTTPRGLQNTEAFF. DNA of the CDR3: TGTGCCAGCACTACCCCGCGGGGACTTCAGAACACTGAAGCTTTCTTT.

This chain uses TRBV11-1 with TRBJ2-7, with D hard to call. Trimming removed 1 base from V and 9 bases from J, with 7 bases in between. This CDR3 is built from 11 residues. Germline V lookup: CDR1 SGHAT, CDR2 FQDESV (reference sequence). CDR3 residues: CASSLGLRQYF. CDR3 nucleotide sequence: TGTGCCAGCAGCTTAGGATTACGGCAGTACTTC.

In its sample, this clonotype was seen a few times. The gene calls are TRBV2 and TRBJ2-1; the D gene is possibly TRBD1 (6 bases). This CDR3 has 15 residues. Germline CDR1 reads SNHLY; CDR2 reads FYNNEI. The germline V and J ends were trimmed by 4 bases and 2 bases, with 12 bases remaining between them. This CDR3 reads CASSATGGAYNEQFF. The CDR3 DNA follows: TGTGCCAGCAGTGCGACAGGTGGGGCCTACAATGAGCAGTTCTTC. Based on the CDR3 plus reference TRBV2 and TRBJ2-1, the full variable domain is EPEVTQTPSHQVTQMGQEVILRCVPISNHLYFYWYRQILGQKVEFLVSFYNNEISEKSEIFDDQFSVERPDGSNFTLKIRSTKLEDSAMYFCASSATGGAYNEQFFGPGTRLTVL.

V gene TRBV5-1 combines with J gene TRBJ1-1, with D possibly being TRBD1 (6 bases). The CDR3 has 14 amino acids. V lost 2 bases and J 5 bases, leaving 13 bases between the germline ends. Germline V CDR1 and CDR2: SGHRS, YFSETQ. The CDR3 spells CASSFAGAETEAFF. CDR3 nucleotide sequence: TGCGCCAGCAGCTTTGCGGGGGCTGAAACTGAAGCTTTCTTT. Variable domain in full (rest from reference TRBV5-1 and TRBJ1-1): KAGVTQTPRYLIKTRGQQVTLSCSPISGHRSVSWYQQTPGQGLQFLFEYFSETQRNKGNFPGRFSGRQFSNSRSEMNVSTLELGDSALYLCASSFAGAETEAFFGQGTRLTVV.

J is TRBJ2-5 and V is TRBV6-6; maybe TRBD1 (6 bases). This CDR3 contains 13 residues. CDR1 and CDR2 from the germline V gene are MNHNY and SVGAGI (reference sequence). The germline V and J ends were trimmed by 6 bases and 1 base, with 9 bases remaining between them. In nucleotides, the CDR3 is TGTGCCAGCAGGAAACAGGGCCAAGAGACCCAGTACTTC. It yields the protein CASRKQGQETQYF.

CDR3 region: CASSQEAGDGANVLTF. The CDR3 region has the DNA TGTGCCAGCAGCCAAGAAGCAGGGGACGGGGCCAACGTCCTGACTTTC. The rearrangement joins TRBV4-2 to TRBJ2-6, with a tentative D call TRBD1 (6 bases). The CDR3 runs to 16 residues. Germline assignment: CDR1 LGHNA and CDR2 YNFKEQ. The V and J ends lost 0 bases and 4 bases respectively, with 10 bases between them.

CDR3 coding DNA: TGTGCCAGCAGTTACTCGCCAGCGGGGGATAAAGAGACCCAGTACTTC. This encodes CASSYSPAGDKETQYF. This chain uses TRBV6-5 with TRBJ2-5, with 8 nucleotides matching TRBD2. CDR1 MNHEY and CDR2 SVGAGI come from the germline V gene. V gave up 0 bases and J gave up 3 bases; unmatched junction bases: 6. The CDR3 totals 16 residues.

This clonotype appeared many times. The genes are TRBV27 and TRBJ1-6; D unresolved. The CDR3 is 14 amino acids. Trimming left V 2 bases short and J 9 bases short, with 11 bases between. From germline, CDR1 is MNHEY and CDR2 SMNVEV (reference sequence). In DNA form, the CDR3 reads TGTGCCAGCAGTTTAGGGCAGCAATTTTCACCCCTCCACTTT. Amino acids: CASSLGQQFSPLHF.

This clonotype came up a few times. The chain carries TRBV9 and TRBJ1-4, with no clear D. The CDR3 extends over 15 amino acids. Trimming stripped 0 bases from V and 4 bases from J, with 10 bases between. Germline values: CDR1 SGDLS, CDR2 YYNGEE. In nucleotides, the CDR3 is TGTGCCAGCAGCGTAGATGCAGATTATAATGAAAAACTGTTTTTT. Its translation is CASSVDADYNEKLFF.

This clonotype has a handful of counts. The CDR3 region is CSARDQTAHNSPLHF. The CDR3 DNA reads TGCAGTGCTAGAGATCAAACAGCCCATAATTCACCCCTCCACTTT. The rearrangement joins TRBV20-1 to TRBJ1-6; D ambiguous. The CDR3 consists of 15 residues. The V end was cut by 0 bases, the J end by 5 bases, with 11 bases between. Germline V gene sequence: CDR1 DFQATT, CDR2 SNEGSKA (reference sequence).

J is TRBJ1-2 and V is TRBV4-2, with D perhaps TRBD1 (5 bases). V gave up 0 bases and J gave up 2 bases, with 16 bases separating them. Germline CDR1 LGHNA, CDR2 YNFKEQ. The CDR3 runs 17 residues. The CDR3 sequence: CASSQESWGNPNYGYTF. The CDR3 nucleotides are TGTGCCAGCAGCCAAGAGTCGTGGGGGAACCCCAACTATGGCTACACCTTC.

This clonotype was observed a few times. J is TRBJ2-7 and V is TRBV5-8; D may be TRBD1 (5 bases). The germline gives CDR1 SGHTS, CDR2 YDEGEE. CDR3 length: 14 residues. The V end was cut by 8 bases, the J end by 0 bases, with 15 bases between. The CDR3 DNA follows: TGTGCCAGATCCAGGGCGGATAGCTCCTACGAGCAGTACTTC. The encoded protein is CARSRADSSYEQYF. Combining the CDR3 with reference TRBV5-8 and TRBJ2-7 gives the whole variable domain EAGVTQSPTHLIKTRGQQATLRCSPISGHTSVYWYQQALGLGLQFLLWYDEGEERNRGNFPPRFSGRQFPNYSSELNVNALELEDSALYLCARSRADSSYEQYFGPGTRLTVT.

This chain joins TRBV5-1 and TRBJ1-3, with 8 bases that match TRBD1. The V and J ends lost 0 bases and 2 bases, in that order; junction bases with no gene match: 4. Germline V gene sequence: CDR1 SGHRS, CDR2 YFSETQ. The CDR3 has 16 amino acids. CDR3 amino acids: CASSLAEDRAGNTIYF. CDR3 coding DNA: TGCGCCAGCAGCTTGGCCGAGGACAGGGCTGGAAACACCATATATTTT.

The table lists this clonotype with many counts. DNA for the CDR3: TGTGCCAGCAGCCAACGACGGACCCAAGAGACCCAGTACTTC. Translated, it gives CASSQRRTQETQYF. V and J are TRBV7-2 and TRBJ2-5; no reliable D call. This CDR3 spans 14 amino acids. Germline V lookup: CDR1 SGHTA, CDR2 FQGNSA. Trimming left V 5 bases short and J 1 base short, with 11 bases between.

This clonotype was detected a few times. V gene TRBV4-3 combines with J gene TRBJ1-2, with TRBD1 identical over 11 bases. Germline V CDR1 and CDR2: LGHNA, YSLEER. The CDR3 totals 15 residues. V was pared by 2 bases and J by 4 bases, with 3 bases of the junction left unmatched. The CDR3 nucleotides are TGCGCCAGCAGCCAACGGACAGGGGGCGGCTATGGCTACACCTTC. Translated: CASSQRTGGGYGYTF.